This paragraph reports one T cell receptor beta chain. The data belong to a study of blood T cell repertoires in COVID-19. Study-wide background: Samples taken during acute and convalescent COVID-19 were collected in the United States, Italy and Spain. PBMCs, B-cell-depleted T cells, or T cells were the source of the cDNA or gDNA that made up the material.

The ends were cut back, 0 bases at V and 9 bases at J, with 18 bases in the middle. This CDR3 has 16 residues. In germline, CDR1 is GTSNPN, CDR2 SVGIG (reference sequence). In the authors' workflow: Amplified reference gene primers provided the basis for estimating nucleated cell counts. Profiled with immunoSEQ multiplex PCR; TCRdb holds only in-frame clones, not every one. V, J and clone size were drawn from that table, and D and trimming were deduced from the DNA. The sample carries around 130,000 clones, roughly 90% recorded once. Recruited during active infection, patients (from Seattle) were subsequently followed longitudinally.

The TCR originated in a human donor with COVID-19, enrolled during active disease. The donor label of this sample is uncertain. Sequenced sample: peripheral blood. V usage is TRBV30 and J usage is TRBJ1-6, with D possibly being TRBD1 (5 bases). The CDR3 bases are TGTGCCTGGAGTGTACAAGGCCGGACAACAGGTTCACCCCTCCACTTT. Translating it yields CAWSVQGRTTGSPLHF.